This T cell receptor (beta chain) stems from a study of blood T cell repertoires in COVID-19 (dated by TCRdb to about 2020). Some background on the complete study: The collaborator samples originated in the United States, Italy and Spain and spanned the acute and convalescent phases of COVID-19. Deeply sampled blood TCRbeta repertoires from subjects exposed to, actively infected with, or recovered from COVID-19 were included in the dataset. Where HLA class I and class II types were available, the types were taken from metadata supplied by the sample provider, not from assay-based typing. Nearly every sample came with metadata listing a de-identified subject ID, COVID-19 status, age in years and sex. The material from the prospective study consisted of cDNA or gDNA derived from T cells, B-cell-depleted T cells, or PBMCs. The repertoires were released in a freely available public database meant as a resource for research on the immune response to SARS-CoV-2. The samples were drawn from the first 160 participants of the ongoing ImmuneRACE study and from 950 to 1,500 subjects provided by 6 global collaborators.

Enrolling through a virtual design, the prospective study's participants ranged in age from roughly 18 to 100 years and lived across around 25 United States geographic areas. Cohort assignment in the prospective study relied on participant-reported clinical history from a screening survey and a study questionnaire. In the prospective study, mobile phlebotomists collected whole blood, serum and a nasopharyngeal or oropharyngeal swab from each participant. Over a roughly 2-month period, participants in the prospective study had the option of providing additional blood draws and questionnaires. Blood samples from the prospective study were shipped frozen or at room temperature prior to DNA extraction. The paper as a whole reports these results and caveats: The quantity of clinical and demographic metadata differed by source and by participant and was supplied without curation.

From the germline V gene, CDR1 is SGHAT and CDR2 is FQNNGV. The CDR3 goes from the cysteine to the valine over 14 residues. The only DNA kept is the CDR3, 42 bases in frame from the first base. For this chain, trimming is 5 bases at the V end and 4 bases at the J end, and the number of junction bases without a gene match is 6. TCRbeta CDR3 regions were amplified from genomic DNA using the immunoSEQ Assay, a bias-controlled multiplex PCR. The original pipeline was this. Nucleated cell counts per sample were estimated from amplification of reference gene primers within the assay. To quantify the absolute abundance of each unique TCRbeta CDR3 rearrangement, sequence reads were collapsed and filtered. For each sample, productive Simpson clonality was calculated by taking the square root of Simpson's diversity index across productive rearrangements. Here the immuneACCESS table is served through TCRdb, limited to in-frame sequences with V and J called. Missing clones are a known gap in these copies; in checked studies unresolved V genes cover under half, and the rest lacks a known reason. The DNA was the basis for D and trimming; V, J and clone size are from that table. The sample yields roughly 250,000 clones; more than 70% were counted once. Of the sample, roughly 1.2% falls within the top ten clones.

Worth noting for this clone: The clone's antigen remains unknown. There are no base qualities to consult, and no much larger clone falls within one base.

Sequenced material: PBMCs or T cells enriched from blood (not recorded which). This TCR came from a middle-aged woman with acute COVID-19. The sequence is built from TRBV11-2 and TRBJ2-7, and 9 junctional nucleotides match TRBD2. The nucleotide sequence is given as TGTGCCAGCAGCAGGCTAGCGGGACCGTACGAGCAGTACGTC. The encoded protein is CASSRLAGPYEQYV.